Shown below are 23 T cell receptor beta chains from a single sample sequenced in a study of T cells after yellow fever vaccination (dated by TCRdb to the late 2010s). Per the publication, the treatment or condition label means: live attenuated yellow fever vaccine strain. Library prep was done by 5' RACE. The sample was run on an Illumina NovaSeq 6000. The raw public reads went through TCRdb reprocessing: fastp at Q25, MiXCR clone calling, in-frame beta chains kept. Rows merge per CDR3 protein into single entries with the most common DNA and genes. The sample yields about 340,000 distinct CDR3 sequences; around 4.1% were counted once. The ten largest make up 20% to 30% of the sample. Sample: PBMCs, taken 5 days after the yellow fever booster vaccination. The receptors stem from a man aged 18-30 years who received the YFV17D yellow fever vaccine.

This clonotype was counted at least ten times. The V call is TRBV19, the J call TRBJ1-5, with a possible D match to TRBD1 (5 bases). Germline CDR1 is LNHDA and CDR2 is SQIVND (reference sequence). CDR3 size: 17 residues. The ends were cut back, 2 bases at V and 0 bases at J, with 14 bases in the middle. CDR3 region: CASSIPRQYLSNQPQHF. The CDR3 DNA sequence: TGTGCCAGTAGTATACCCAGACAGTACCTTAGCAATCAGCCCCAGCATTTT.

This clonotype has a count of ten or more. The V gene is TRBV6-2 or TRBV6-3, the J gene TRBJ2-1, with 7 bases matching TRBD1. The CDR3 length is 15 residues. From germline, CDR1 is MNHEY and CDR2 SVGEGT. Trimming cost V 3 bases and J 3 bases; bases outside gene matches: 5. CDR3 sequence (DNA): TGTGCCAGCAGTTATTCCGACAGGGTCTACAATGAGCAGTTCTTC. This encodes CASSYSDRVYNEQFF.

The sample holds a few counts of this clonotype. The rearrangement links TRBV20-1 to TRBJ2-6; D is unclear. V was cut by 0 bases and J by 4 bases, with 13 bases left in between. This CDR3 is built from 16 residues. Germline lookup yields CDR1 DFQATT and CDR2 SNEGSKA (reference sequence). CDR3 sequence reads: CSARDPNQPGANVLTF. In nucleotides, the CDR3 is TGCAGTGCTAGAGATCCCAACCAGCCCGGGGCCAACGTCCTGACTTTC.

The rearrangement uses TRBV12-3 or TRBV12-4 and TRBJ1-1; D is uncertain. The CDR3 runs 14 residues. With 3 bases removed from V and 5 bases from J, the gap between germline ends came to 13 bases. The CDR3 is CASSFGISSTEAFF. The CDR3 DNA follows: TGTGCCAGCAGTTTCGGTATCTCCTCTACTGAAGCTTTCTTT.

The chain combines TRBV7-3 with TRBJ2-2; TRBD1 matches at 8 bases. V lost 5 bases, J lost 6 bases, and 11 bases stayed unmatched. Germline CDR1 reads SGHTA; CDR2 reads FQGTGA. This CDR3 spans 16 amino acids. Written as DNA, the CDR3 is TGTGCCAGCAGCCTTTCGGGACAGGTGGGCCCCGGGGAGCTGTTTTTT. Translation: CASSLSGQVGPGELFF.

The chain employs TRBV20-1 and TRBJ2-5; TRBD2 matches 14 bases. CDR3 length: 15 amino acids. CDR1 and CDR2 from the germline V gene are DFQATT and SNEGSKA (reference sequence). V was pared by 4 bases and J by 1 base, with 2 bases of the junction left unmatched. The CDR3 loop is CSAIGTSGGQETQYF. The CDR3 nucleotides are TGCAGTGCTATAGGGACTAGCGGGGGCCAAGAGACCCAGTACTTC.

The rearrangement links TRBV3-1 to TRBJ1-6, with TRBD1 matching over 7 bases. V lost 3 bases to trimming and J lost 7 bases; unmatched junction nucleotides: 3. Germline values: CDR1 LGHDT, CDR2 YNNKEL (reference sequence). CDR3 length: 14 amino acids. The CDR3 coding sequence is TGTGCCAGCAGCCACAGGGGGGAAAATTCACCCCTCCACTTT. It is translated as CASSHRGENSPLHF.

Ten or more counts support this clonotype. This chain connects TRBV7-2 to TRBJ1-1, with D perhaps matching TRBD1 (6 bases). Germline loops: CDR1 SGHTA, CDR2 FQGNSA. Trimming shortened V by 5 bases and J by 1 base, and 14 bases separated the two germline ends. The CDR3 covers 15 residues. The CDR3 here is CASSPNRDGNTEAFF. CDR3 nucleotides: TGTGCCAGCAGCCCCAACAGGGACGGGAACACTGAAGCTTTCTTT.

A few counts support this clonotype. The rearrangement joins TRBV27 to TRBJ1-1, with 9 bases identical to TRBD1. V shed 6 bases and J 6 bases; nucleotides not matched to a gene: 8. Per the germline V gene, CDR1 is MNHEY and CDR2 is SMNVEV (reference sequence). This CDR3 is 14 amino acids long. The CDR3 here is CASRQGAQLAEAFF. The CDR3 DNA is TGTGCCAGCAGACAGGGGGCGCAGCTTGCTGAAGCTTTCTTT.

This clonotype has at least ten counts. Written as DNA, the CDR3 is TGTGCCAGCAGCCCCGGCCCCTTCTCTGGAAACACCATATATTTT. It translates to CASSPGPFSGNTIYF. The V and J genes are TRBV7-2 and TRBJ1-3; D is ambiguous. The CDR3 has 15 amino acids. Trimming pared 5 bases from V and 0 bases from J, leaving 11 bases between. Germline assignment: CDR1 SGHTA and CDR2 FQGNSA.

This clonotype has a count of ten or more. V is TRBV3-2 and J is TRBJ2-5. TRBV3-2 is classified as a pseudogene. The CDR3 runs 13 residues. CDR3 DNA sequence: TGTGCCAGCAGCCCCACTGGGGGGGAGACCCAGTACTTC. This codes for CASSPTGGETQYF.

This clonotype was picked up many times. V usage is TRBV29-1 and J usage is TRBJ2-5; no definite D call. Germline CDR1 is SQVTM and CDR2 is ANQGSEA. CDR3 length: 12 residues. Trimming removed 4 bases at V and 1 base at J, with 7 bases between. The CDR3 sequence is CSVVFLQETQYF. CDR3 nucleotide sequence: TGCAGCGTTGTTTTCCTCCAAGAGACCCAGTACTTC.

This clonotype has only a few counts. The J gene is TRBJ2-1, the V gene TRBV6-2 or TRBV6-3, with D perhaps matching TRBD1 (5 bases). CDR3 length: 13 residues. Trimming took off 8 bases at V and 0 bases at J, with 8 bases between the two ends. The germline V gene encodes CDR1 MNHEY and CDR2 SVGEGT. CDR3 protein: CASGASSYNEQFF. DNA of the CDR3: TGTGCCAGCGGGGCAAGCTCCTACAATGAGCAGTTCTTC.

There are a few counts of this clonotype. The chain carries TRBV7-9 and TRBJ1-4, with TRBD1 as a possible D gene (5 bases). Trimming removed 3 bases from V and 10 bases from J, with 15 bases in between. In germline, CDR1 is SEHNR, CDR2 FQNEAQ (reference sequence). The CDR3 runs 14 residues. The chain's CDR3 is CASSFYASGTKLFF. In nucleotides, the CDR3 is TGTGCCAGCAGCTTTTATGCTTCGGGGACAAAACTGTTTTTT.

This clonotype was counted a few times. The V gene is TRBV29-1, the J gene TRBJ2-5; the D gene is possibly TRBD1 (6 bases). Per the germline V gene, CDR1 is SQVTM and CDR2 is ANQGSEA. V was pared by 0 bases and J by 0 bases, with 11 bases between. CDR3 length: 15 amino acids. The CDR3 region has the DNA TGCAGCGTTGAAGAGACCGGACAGTACCAAGAGACCCAGTACTTC. It translates to CSVEETGQYQETQYF.

As DNA, the CDR3 is TGCAGTGCTAGATCAAACCGCCGGGACAGGGTGGATGAAAAACTGTTTTTT. Amino acid sequence: CSARSNRRDRVDEKLFF. V and J are TRBV20-1 and TRBJ1-4; 9 positions agree with TRBD1. Per the germline V gene, CDR1 is DFQATT and CDR2 is SNEGSKA (reference sequence). The CDR3 is made up of 17 amino acids. The V gene end was trimmed by 2 bases and the J gene end by 6 bases; junction bases not matched to a gene: 13.

This clonotype showed up just a few times. The chain couples TRBV28 to TRBJ2-5; D unresolved. V lost 5 bases to trimming and J lost 0 bases, with 7 bases between them. This CDR3 spans 13 amino acids. Germline V gene lookup returns CDR1 MDHEN and CDR2 SYDVKM. The CDR3 bases are TGTGCCAGCAGTGACCGGTACCAAGAGACCCAGTACTTC. This gives the protein CASSDRYQETQYF.

There are a few counts of this clonotype. The chain has TRBV2 and TRBJ2-3; D remains unclear. The CDR3 totals 14 residues. Germline lookup yields CDR1 SNHLY and CDR2 FYNNEI. V lost 0 bases and J 3 bases, leaving 7 bases between the germline ends. The CDR3 loop reads CASSEALRTDTQYF. The DNA for the CDR3 is TGTGCCAGCAGTGAAGCGCTGAGGACAGATACGCAGTATTTT.

This clonotype appeared a few times. The chain employs TRBV11-2 and TRBJ2-1; D gene unclear. Germline V gene lookup returns CDR1 SGHAT and CDR2 FQNNGV. The CDR3 spans 11 residues. V gave up 2 bases and J gave up 10 bases, with 6 bases separating them. CDR3 DNA sequence: TGTGCCAGCAGCTTAAGTTTGGAGCAGTTCTTC. Translating gives CASSLSLEQFF. The variable domain in full, with the rest retrieved from reference TRBV11-2 and TRBJ2-1, is EAGVAQSPRYKIIEKRQSVAFWCNPISGHATLYWYQQILGQGPKLLIQFQNNGVVDDSQLPKDRFSAERLKGVDSTLKIQPAKLEDSAVYLCASSLSLEQFFGPGTRLTVL.

This clonotype was detected a few times. The chain links TRBV5-1 to TRBJ1-5; D perhaps matches TRBD1 (6 bases). Looked up from germline, CDR1 is SGHRS and CDR2 is YFSETQ. V lost 2 bases and J lost 0, with 9 bases in between. The CDR3 loop spans 15 amino acids. The CDR3 is CASSLTGNSNQPQHF. The DNA of the CDR3 is TGCGCCAGCAGCTTAACAGGGAATAGCAATCAGCCCCAGCATTTT. The full variable domain, in which reference TRBV5-1 and TRBJ1-5 provide the parts outside the CDR3, is KAGVTQTPRYLIKTRGQQVTLSCSPISGHRSVSWYQQTPGQGLQFLFEYFSETQRNKGNFPGRFSGRQFSNSRSEMNVSTLELGDSALYLCASSLTGNSNQPQHFGDGTRLSIL.

This clonotype appeared a few times. The CDR3 loop is CASSPRLARWRDTQYF. CDR3 nucleotides: TGTGCCAGCAGCCCGAGACTAGCCCGGTGGCGCGATACGCAGTATTTT. The gene calls are TRBV7-9 and TRBJ2-3; 7 bases align to TRBD2. This CDR3 region has 16 residues. V was pared by 5 bases and J by 6 bases, with 14 bases of the junction left unmatched. CDR1 is SEHNR, CDR2 FQNEAQ, per germline (reference sequence). The complete variable domain, with remaining parts taken from reference TRBV7-9 and TRBJ2-3, reads DTGVSQNPRHKITKRGQNVTFRCDPISEHNRLYWYRQTLGQGPEFLTYFQNEAQLEKSRLLSDRFSAERPKGSFSTLEIQRTEQGDSAMYLCASSPRLARWRDTQYFGPGTRLTVL.

The chain is built from TRBV5-6 and TRBJ1-6; 9 nucleotides align to TRBD1. Losses at the gene ends were 2 bases for V and 11 bases for J; bases not matched to a gene: 5. The CDR3 has 14 residues. Germline-derived CDR1 and CDR2 are SGHDT and YYEEEE. The CDR3 protein is CASSFGTGITPLHF. The CDR3 DNA is TGTGCCAGCAGCTTCGGGACAGGGATTACACCCCTCCACTTT.

This clonotype was found a few times. V is TRBV18 and J is TRBJ1-1; D is uncertain. With 2 bases removed from V and 1 base from J, the gap between germline ends came to 5 bases. CDR1 is KGHSH, CDR2 LQKENI, per germline. The CDR3 sequence is 13 residues long. CDR3 sequence: CASSPSKNTEAFF. Written as DNA, the CDR3 is TGTGCCAGCTCACCAAGCAAGAACACTGAAGCTTTCTTT.